The clone carrying this T cell receptor beta chain was detected only a few times. Its antigen is as yet unknown. The sample originates from a study of T cell repertoires in cytomegalovirus infection. Study observations and caveats: Dominating the ex vivo response were HLA-C-restricted CMV-specific TCR beta clonotypes.

CDR3 length equals 16 residues. V was cut by 4 bases and J by 3 bases, with 18 bases left in between. Germline-derived CDR1 and CDR2 are SGHTA and FQGNSA. One entry per CDR3 protein, called by TCRdb with MiXCR from the reads. The data show 550,000 to 850,000 distinct CDR3 sequences, around a third seen once. The chain employs TRBV7-2 and TRBJ1-1; a possible D gene is TRBD1 (5 bases). The receptor comes from a human donor in good health (CMV status not recorded). Some clones in this sample may be carry-over from other donors' samples. This sample comprised cultured PBMCs, obtained from culture after CMV antigen stimulation. This chain's CDR3 is CASSSLGWGGDTEAFF. DNA for the CDR3: TGTGCCAGCAGCTCCCTCGGATGGGGGGGGGACACTGAAGCTTTCTTT.